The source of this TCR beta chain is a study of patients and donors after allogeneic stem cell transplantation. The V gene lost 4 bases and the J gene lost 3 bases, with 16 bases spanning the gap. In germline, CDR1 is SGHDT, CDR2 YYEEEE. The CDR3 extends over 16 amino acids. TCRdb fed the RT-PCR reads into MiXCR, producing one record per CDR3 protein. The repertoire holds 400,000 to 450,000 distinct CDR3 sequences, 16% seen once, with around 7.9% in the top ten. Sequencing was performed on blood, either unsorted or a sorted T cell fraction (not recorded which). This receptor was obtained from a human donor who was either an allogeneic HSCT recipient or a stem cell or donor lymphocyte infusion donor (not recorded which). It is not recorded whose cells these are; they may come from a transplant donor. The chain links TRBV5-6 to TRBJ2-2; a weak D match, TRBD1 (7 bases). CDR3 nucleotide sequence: TGTGCCAGCAGCGCGAAGCTCAGGGGGGACACCGGGGAGCTGTTTTTT. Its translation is CASSAKLRGDTGELFF.